The clone carrying this T cell receptor (beta chain) was found once. Losses at the gene ends were 4 bases for V and 3 bases for J; bases not matched to a gene: 6. Germline CDR1 and CDR2: SGHAT and FQNNGV. The CDR3 contains 16 residues. The data derive from a study of blood T cell repertoires in COVID-19. Looking at the study overall: Material from acute and convalescent COVID-19 was sourced from the United States, Italy and Spain. PBMCs, B-cell-depleted T cells, or T cells provided the cDNA or gDNA that made up the material.

Original processing notes: Reference gene primer amplification gave estimated nucleated cell counts. Assay: immunoSEQ multiplex PCR; the TCRdb copy retains only in-frame clones and omits some. That table supplies the V and J calls and clone size; D and trimming were determined from the DNA. Of approximately 220,000 clones listed, approximately 84% are singletons. This TCR was recovered from a young woman who had recovered from COVID-19. Sequenced: peripheral blood. The chain is built from TRBV11-2 and TRBJ2-3; 11 bases fit TRBD2. The CDR3 sequence is CASSSTLAGETDTQYF. The DNA of the CDR3 is TGTGCCAGCAGCTCTACACTAGCGGGAGAAACAGATACGCAGTATTTT.